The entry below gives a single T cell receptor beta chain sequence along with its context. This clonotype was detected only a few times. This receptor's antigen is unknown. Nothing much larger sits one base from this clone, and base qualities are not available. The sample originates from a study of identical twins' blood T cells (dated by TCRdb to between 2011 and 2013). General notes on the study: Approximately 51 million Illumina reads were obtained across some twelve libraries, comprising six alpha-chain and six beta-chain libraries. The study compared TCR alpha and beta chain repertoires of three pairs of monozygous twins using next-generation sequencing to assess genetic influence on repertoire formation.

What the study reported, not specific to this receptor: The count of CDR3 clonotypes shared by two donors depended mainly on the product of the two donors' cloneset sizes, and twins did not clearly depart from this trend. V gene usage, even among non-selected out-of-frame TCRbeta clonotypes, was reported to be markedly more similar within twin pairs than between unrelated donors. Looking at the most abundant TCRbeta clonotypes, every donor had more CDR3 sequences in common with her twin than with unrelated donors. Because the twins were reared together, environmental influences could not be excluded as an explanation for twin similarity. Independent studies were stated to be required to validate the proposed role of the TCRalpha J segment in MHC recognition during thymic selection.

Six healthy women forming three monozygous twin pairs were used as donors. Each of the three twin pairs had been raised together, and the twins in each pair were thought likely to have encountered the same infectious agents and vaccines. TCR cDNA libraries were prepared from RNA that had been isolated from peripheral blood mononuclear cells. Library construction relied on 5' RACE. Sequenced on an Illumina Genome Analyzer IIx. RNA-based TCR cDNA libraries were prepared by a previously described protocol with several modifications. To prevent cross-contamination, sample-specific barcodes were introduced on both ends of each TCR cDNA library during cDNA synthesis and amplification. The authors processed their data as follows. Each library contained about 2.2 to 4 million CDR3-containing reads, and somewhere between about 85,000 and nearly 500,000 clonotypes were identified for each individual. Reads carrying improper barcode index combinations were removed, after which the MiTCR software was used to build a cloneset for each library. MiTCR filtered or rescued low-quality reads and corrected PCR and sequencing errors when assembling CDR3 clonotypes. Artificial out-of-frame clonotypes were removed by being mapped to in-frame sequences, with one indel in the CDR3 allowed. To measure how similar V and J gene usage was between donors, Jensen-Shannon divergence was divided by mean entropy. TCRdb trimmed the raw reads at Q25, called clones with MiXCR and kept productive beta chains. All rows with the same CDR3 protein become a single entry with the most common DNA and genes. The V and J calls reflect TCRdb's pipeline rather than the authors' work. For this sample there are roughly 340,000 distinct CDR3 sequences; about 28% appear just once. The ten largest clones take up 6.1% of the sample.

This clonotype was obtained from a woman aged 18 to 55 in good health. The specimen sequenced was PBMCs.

The CDR3 loop reads CASSPLNPGETQYF. The DNA reads TGTGCCAGCAGTCCCCTAAACCCCGGGGAGACCCAGTACTTC. The chain couples TRBV27 to TRBJ2-5; a confident D gene designation cannot be given. From a lookup of the germline V gene (reference sequence), CDR1 and CDR2 are MNHEY and SMNVEV. V is reduced by 5 bases and J by 5 bases, leaving a spacing of 15 bases between them. From its cysteine to its phenylalanine, the CDR3 spans 14 amino acids. The retained sequence is limited to the CDR3, 42 bases, with the frame set at the first base.